These 32 T cell receptor beta chains came from one sample sequenced in a study of cytomegalovirus exposure and HLA in healthy donors. Only in-frame clones appear in the TCRdb table, and some are missing; sequencing was by immunoSEQ multiplex PCR. The repertoire holds approximately 220,000 clones, around 90% seen once, with approximately 1% in the top ten. The specimen was PBMCs. These receptors all stem from a woman between 18 and 29 years old in good health and CMV-seronegative.

V gene TRBV5-1 combines with J gene TRBJ2-7, with D unclear. CDR1 is SGHRS and CDR2 is YFSETQ in the germline V gene. The CDR3 contains 16 residues. Trimming stripped 0 bases from V and 0 bases from J, with 13 bases between. Written as DNA, the CDR3 is TGCGCCAGCAGCTTGGGGTCCAGGCGTCCCTCCTACGAGCAGTACTTC. Its translation is CASSLGSRRPSYEQYF.

The chain recombines TRBV19 with TRBJ1-2, with no clear D. Trimming removed 10 bases from V and 9 bases from J, with 15 bases in between. This CDR3 region has 11 residues. Germline V gene sequence: CDR1 LNHDA, CDR2 SQIVND (reference sequence). The CDR3 sequence is CATTGLGSYTF. Written as DNA, the CDR3 is TGTGCCACTACGGGGTTAGGGAGCTACACCTTC.

The gene calls are TRBV11-3 and TRBJ2-1; D perhaps matches TRBD1 (5 bases). CDR3 length: 14 residues. The germline gives CDR1 SGHNT, CDR2 YENEEA. V was clipped by 6 bases and J by 3 bases, with 12 bases between them. For the CDR3, the DNA is TGTGCCAGCAGTCCGCAGGGCTTCTACAATGAGCAGTTCTTC. The encoded protein is CASSPQGFYNEQFF.

The V gene is TRBV10-3, the J gene TRBJ2-7, with 9 bases matching TRBD1. Germline V gives CDR1 ENHRY, CDR2 SYGVKD. V was pared by 11 bases and J by 0 bases, with 8 bases of the junction left unmatched. This CDR3 is 14 amino acids long. The CDR3, as DNA: TGTGCCGCGACAGGGGGGTTGAGCTCCTACGAGCAGTACTTC. Protein product: CAATGGLSSYEQYF.

The CDR3 loop is CASSGGGNTEAFF. The CDR3 DNA sequence: TGCGCCAGCAGTGGCGGTGGGAACACTGAAGCTTTCTTT. The chain links TRBV10-1 to TRBJ1-1; D gene uncertain. Germline assignment: CDR1 WNHNN and CDR2 SYGVQD (reference sequence). V was cut by 4 bases and J by 1 base, with 7 bases left in between. The CDR3 spans 13 residues.

The chain combines TRBV7-9 with TRBJ1-1, with D perhaps TRBD1 (6 bases). The V gene's germline CDR1 is SEHNR and CDR2 FQNEAQ (reference sequence). CDR3 length: 15 amino acids. V gave up 5 bases and J gave up 3 bases, with 16 bases separating them. As DNA, the CDR3 is TGTGCCAGCAGCGGATCCAGACAGGCCGACACTGAAGCTTTCTTT. This gives the protein CASSGSRQADTEAFF.

The chain links TRBV6-5 to TRBJ1-1; 7 bases fit TRBD1. The CDR3 spans 14 residues. Germline values: CDR1 MNHEY, CDR2 SVGAGI. The junction had 4 bases not matched to a gene; V was cut back by 6 bases and J by 0 bases. CDR3 region: CASRLQGMNTEAFF. Written as DNA, the CDR3 is TGTGCCAGCAGGCTACAGGGGATGAACACTGAAGCTTTCTTT.

The chain recombines TRBV15 with TRBJ2-1; possible D gene TRBD2, 6 bases. The CDR3 consists of 16 residues. Germline V gives CDR1 LNHNV, CDR2 YYDKDF (reference sequence). Trimming took off 4 bases at V and 7 bases at J, with 20 bases between the two ends. CDR3 nucleotides: TGTGCCACCAGCACACTATCTCTCGGGACTCGGAATGAGCAGTTCTTC. Translated: CATSTLSLGTRNEQFF.

CDR3 loop: CASRIGGLSYEQYF. As DNA, the CDR3 is TGTGCCAGCAGAATTGGAGGGCTCTCCTACGAGCAGTACTTC. This chain links TRBV11-2 with TRBJ2-7; D may be TRBD2 (6 bases). Germline V gene lookup returns CDR1 SGHAT and CDR2 FQNNGV. This CDR3 has 14 residues. Trimming cost V 6 bases and J 0 bases, with 12 bases left between them.

DNA of the CDR3: TGTGCCAGCAGCGCGGGCGGGCCCGCAGAAGCTTTCTTT. Amino acid sequence: CASSAGGPAEAFF. The chain employs TRBV9 and TRBJ1-1; D ambiguous. The CDR3 extends over 13 amino acids. CDR1 SGDLS and CDR2 YYNGEE come from the germline V gene. V shed 3 bases and J shed 8 bases, with 14 bases lying between them.

This chain joins TRBV5-8 and TRBJ2-1; 7 positions match TRBD2. This CDR3 region has 17 residues. The junction had 12 bases not matched to a gene; V was cut back by 4 bases and J by 2 bases. The germline V gene has CDR1 SGHTS and CDR2 YDEGEE. The CDR3 nucleotides read TGTGCCAGCAGCCCAGGAGTGGGGGGGATCCCCTACAATGAGCAGTTCTTC. It specifies CASSPGVGGIPYNEQFF.

The rearrangement joins TRBV19 to TRBJ2-2; the D gene is possibly TRBD2 (6 bases). In germline, CDR1 is LNHDA, CDR2 SQIVND (reference sequence). V was cut by 9 bases and J by 5 bases, with 13 bases left in between. The CDR3 totals 13 residues. CDR3 residues: CASTGLGTGELFF. The CDR3 region has the DNA TGTGCCAGCACGGGACTCGGTACCGGGGAGCTGTTTTTT. Combining the CDR3 with reference TRBV19 and TRBJ2-2 gives the whole variable domain DGGITQSPKYLFRKEGQNVTLSCEQNLNHDAMYWYRQDPGQGLRLIYYSQIVNDFQKGDIAEGYSVSREKKESFPLTVTSAQKNPTAFYLCASTGLGTGELFFGEGSRLTVL.

The V and J genes are TRBV6-6 and TRBJ1-3; D is uncertain. Between the trimmed V and J ends, which lost 2 bases and 11 bases, there was a span of 22 bases. This CDR3 region has 16 residues. CDR1 is MNHNY, CDR2 SVGAGI, per germline (reference sequence). CDR3 in DNA: TGTGCCAGCAGTTACGGGCAGACCAGCCTCTCAGACGCCATATATTTT. This sequence encodes CASSYGQTSLSDAIYF.

The chain has TRBV5-1 and TRBJ2-2; 10 nucleotides agree with TRBD1. Germline CDR1 SGHRS, CDR2 YFSETQ. The CDR3 runs 16 residues. The V and J ends lost 0 bases and 6 bases, in that order; junction bases with no gene match: 5. As DNA, the CDR3 is TGCGCCAGCAGCTTGGCCTGGACAGGGGGGCCCGGGGAGCTGTTTTTT. Translating it yields CASSLAWTGGPGELFF.

V gene TRBV7-9 combines with J gene TRBJ2-1; D is unclear. This CDR3 has 16 residues. V was trimmed by 4 bases and J by 2 bases, leaving 15 bases between them. CDR1 and CDR2 from the germline V gene are SEHNR and FQNEAQ (reference sequence). The CDR3: CASSSHSTGPYNEQFF. The DNA of the CDR3 is TGTGCCAGCAGCTCCCATTCGACGGGTCCCTACAATGAGCAGTTCTTC.

The chain is built from TRBV10-3 and TRBJ1-1; 7 bases fit TRBD1. This CDR3 is 14 amino acids long. Per germline, CDR1 ENHRY and CDR2 SYGVKD. J lost 3 bases, V lost 5 bases, and 6 bases had no gene match. The CDR3 coding sequence is TGTGCCATCAGTTGGCAGGGGGTGGACACTGAAGCTTTCTTT. Residues: CAISWQGVDTEAFF.

This chain uses TRBV9 with TRBJ2-5, with 8 nucleotides matching TRBD2. The V gene's germline CDR1 is SGDLS and CDR2 YYNGEE. V lost 5 bases, J lost 5 bases, and 8 bases stayed unmatched. CDR3 size: 14 residues. Written as DNA, the CDR3 is TGTGCCAGCAGTGAGAGCGGGAGCGGGGAGACCCAGTACTTC. It specifies CASSESGSGETQYF.

The chain recombines TRBV5-1 with TRBJ1-1; D is undetermined. Germline V gene lookup returns CDR1 SGHRS and CDR2 YFSETQ. CDR3 length: 14 residues. V lost 4 bases, J lost 0 bases, and 10 bases lay in between. For the CDR3, the DNA is TGCGCCAGCAGCGGCTACGGGGTGAACACTGAAGCTTTCTTT. Protein product: CASSGYGVNTEAFF.

The DNA of the CDR3 is TGTGCCAGCAGCTTAGGGGGGACAGGGGGCGCTGGGGCCAACGTCCTGACTTTC. Its translation: CASSLGGTGGAGANVLTF. The chain uses TRBV7-8 and TRBJ2-6; the match to TRBD1 covers 12 bases. The CDR3 has 18 residues. After removal of 1 base from V and 2 bases from J, the junction contained 3 bases not matched to a gene. Germline V gives CDR1 SGHVS, CDR2 FQNEAQ.

The genes are TRBV2 and TRBJ2-7, with D maybe TRBD2 (6 bases). CDR1 and CDR2 (germline): SNHLY, FYNNEI. The CDR3 is 15 amino acids. Deletions cut 3 bases from V and 5 bases from J, with 17 bases between. The CDR3 sequence is CASSEGRDRFDEQYF. The CDR3 DNA follows: TGTGCCAGCAGTGAGGGGCGGGATAGGTTCGACGAGCAGTACTTC. Full variable domain (rest looked up from reference TRBV2 and TRBJ2-7): EPEVTQTPSHQVTQMGQEVILRCVPISNHLYFYWYRQILGQKVEFLVSFYNNEISEKSEIFDDQFSVERPDGSNFTLKIRSTKLEDSAMYFCASSEGRDRFDEQYFGPGTRLTVT.

The chain employs TRBV10-3 and TRBJ2-3; possibly TRBD2 for D (6 bases). Per germline, CDR1 ENHRY and CDR2 SYGVKD. The CDR3 is made up of 14 amino acids. V dropped 6 bases and J dropped 7 bases, with 17 bases sitting between them. This CDR3 reads CAIRGEEDRNTQYF. DNA for the CDR3: TGTGCCATCAGAGGGGAGGAGGACCGCAATACGCAGTATTTT.

The rearrangement joins TRBV29-1 to TRBJ2-1; perhaps TRBD1 as D (6 bases). Looked up from germline, CDR1 is SQVTM and CDR2 is ANQGSEA. The germline V and J ends were trimmed by 6 bases and 6 bases, with 15 bases remaining between them. This CDR3 is 13 amino acids long. The CDR3: CSVWGQGFNEQFF. The CDR3 coding sequence is TGCAGCGTATGGGGGCAGGGTTTCAATGAGCAGTTCTTC.

Here the CDR3 DNA reads TGTGCCAGCAACCCGGGACATCTCACAGATACGCAGTATTTT. Protein product: CASNPGHLTDTQYF. The chain links TRBV28 to TRBJ2-3; a weak D match, TRBD1 (6 bases). Trimming took off 7 bases at V and 2 bases at J, with 13 bases between the two ends. The CDR3 is 14 amino acids. Germline loops: CDR1 MDHEN, CDR2 SYDVKM.

The chain carries TRBV9 and TRBJ1-1; no definite D call. The CDR3 sequence is 16 residues long. Germline V CDR1 and CDR2: SGDLS, YYNGEE. Trimming cost V 0 bases and J 0 bases, with 12 bases left between them. CDR3 loop: CASSVGPNPMNTEAFF. Here the CDR3 DNA reads TGTGCCAGCAGCGTAGGTCCTAATCCCATGAACACTGAAGCTTTCTTT.

The J gene is TRBJ1-5, the V gene TRBV4-1, with 7 nucleotides matching TRBD1. The CDR3 length is 16 residues. Per germline, CDR1 MGHRA and CDR2 YSYEKL. Losses at the gene ends were 1 base for V and 4 bases for J; bases not matched to a gene: 7. The CDR3 reads CASSQGGSGGNQPQHF. DNA for the CDR3: TGCGCCAGCAGCCAAGGAGGTTCAGGGGGGAATCAGCCCCAGCATTTT.

The V call is TRBV7-8, the J call TRBJ1-5; the D gene is possibly TRBD1 (6 bases). The CDR3 has 15 amino acids. V lost 4 bases and J lost 0, with 10 bases in between. Germline V CDR1 and CDR2: SGHVS, FQNEAQ. The chain's CDR3 is CASSSSRGSNQPQHF. CDR3 nucleotide sequence: TGTGCCAGCAGCTCGAGCAGGGGTAGCAATCAGCCCCAGCATTTT.

This clone has only a few counts. The chain carries TRBV12-5 and TRBJ2-2; 7 nucleotides match TRBD2. Germline V gene lookup returns CDR1 LGHNT and CDR2 FRNRAP. CDR3 length equals 13 residues. The junction had 4 bases not matched to a gene; V was cut back by 6 bases and J by 6 bases. The CDR3 spells CASGLRESGELFF. The CDR3 region has the DNA TGTGCTAGTGGCCTGCGGGAGTCCGGGGAGCTGTTTTTT.

The V gene is TRBV5-6, the J gene TRBJ2-1; maybe TRBD2 (6 bases). The ends were cut back, 7 bases at V and 4 bases at J, with 9 bases in the middle. This CDR3 spans 12 amino acids. Germline loops: CDR1 SGHDT, CDR2 YYEEEE. As DNA, the CDR3 is TGTGCCAGCCGGGACTGGTACAATGAGCAGTTCTTC. Its translation is CASRDWYNEQFF.

The chain combines TRBV6-1 with TRBJ2-5; 9 bases map to TRBD1. The CDR3 has 15 amino acids. After removal of 6 bases from V and 4 bases from J, the junction contained 9 bases not matched to a gene. Germline V gene data show CDR1 as MNHNS and CDR2 as SASEGT. CDR3 loop: CASSQIRTGAETQYF. CDR3 bases: TGTGCCAGCAGCCAGATCAGGACAGGGGCAGAGACCCAGTACTTC.

The V gene is TRBV4-1, the J gene TRBJ1-1; 12 nucleotides match TRBD1. This CDR3 is 18 amino acids long. Trimming took 2 bases from V and 7 from J; bases not matched to a gene: 14. Per the germline V gene, CDR1 is MGHRA and CDR2 is YSYEKL. The chain's CDR3 is CASSQRRLWDRGQNEAFF. CDR3 DNA: TGCGCCAGCAGCCAAAGACGCCTTTGGGACAGGGGGCAGAATGAAGCTTTCTTT.

The gene calls are TRBV5-6 and TRBJ1-2; 9 nucleotides agree with TRBD1. Germline V CDR1 and CDR2: SGHDT, YYEEEE. The CDR3 length is 16 residues. V was pared by 3 bases and J by 7 bases, with 13 bases of the junction left unmatched. The CDR3 here is CASSSARNRGPAGYTF. CDR3 DNA: TGTGCCAGCAGCTCAGCGAGAAACAGGGGGCCGGCTGGCTACACCTTC.

The rearrangement uses TRBV5-6 and TRBJ2-3; TRBD2 matches at 10 bases. The CDR3 totals 15 residues. CDR1 is SGHDT, CDR2 YYEEEE, per germline. The trim removed 2 bases at V and 7 bases at J, leaving 7 bases unmatched. CDR3 DNA: TGTGCCAGCAGCTTTTTCAGCGGGAGGGCCTATACGCAGTATTTT. Translated, it gives CASSFFSGRAYTQYF. Full variable domain (remainder filled in from reference TRBV5-6 and TRBJ2-3): DAGVTQSPTHLIKTRGQQVTLRCSPKSGHDTVSWYQQALGQGPQFIFQYYEEEERQRGNFPDRFSGHQFPNYSSELNVNALLLGDSALYLCASSFFSGRAYTQYFGPGTRLTVL.